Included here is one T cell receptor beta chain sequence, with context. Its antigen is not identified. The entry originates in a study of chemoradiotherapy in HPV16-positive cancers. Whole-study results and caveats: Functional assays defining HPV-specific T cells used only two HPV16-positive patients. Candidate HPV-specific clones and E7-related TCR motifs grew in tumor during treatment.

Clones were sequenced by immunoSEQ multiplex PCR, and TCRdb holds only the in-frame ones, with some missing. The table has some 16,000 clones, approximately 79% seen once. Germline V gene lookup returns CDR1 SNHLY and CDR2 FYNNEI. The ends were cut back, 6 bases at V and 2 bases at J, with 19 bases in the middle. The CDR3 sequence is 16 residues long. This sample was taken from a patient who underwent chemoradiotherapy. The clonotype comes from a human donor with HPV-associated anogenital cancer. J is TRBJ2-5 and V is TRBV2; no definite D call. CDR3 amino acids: CASRKLAGSGQETQYF. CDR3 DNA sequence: TGTGCCAGCAGGAAATTGGCAGGTTCTGGGCAAGAGACCCAGTACTTC. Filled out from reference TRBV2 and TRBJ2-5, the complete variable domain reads EPEVTQTPSHQVTQMGQEVILRCVPISNHLYFYWYRQILGQKVEFLVSFYNNEISEKSEIFDDQFSVERPDGSNFTLKIRSTKLEDSAMYFCASRKLAGSGQETQYFGPGTRLLVL.